One sample yielded the 12 T cell receptor beta chains listed below, sequenced in a study of CD8 T cells in ankylosing spondylitis (dated by TCRdb to 2016 to 2017). General conclusions and limits of the study: A TCR beta motif made up of fewer than 10 highly homologous amino acid variants appeared to be characteristic of blood from ankylosing spondylitis patients.

Which antigens these TCRs recognize remains unknown. Libraries came from 5' RACE. Instrument on record: Illumina HiSeq 2500. TCRdb reanalyzed the raw reads on its own, using fastp at Q25 for trimming and MiXCR for clone calling, and kept in-frame beta chains. Records with the same CDR3 protein are collapsed into one entry carrying the most frequent genes and DNA. Across this sample there are more than 400,000 distinct CDR3 sequences, with 5.3% seen only once. The ten largest account for roughly 3.3% of the sample. Sequenced input: blood, either unsorted or a sorted T cell fraction (not recorded which). The receptors shown here come from a male donor with ankylosing spondylitis.

In this sample, this clonotype turned up many times. The chain couples TRBV20-1 to TRBJ1-1; TRBD1 matches at 7 bases. V gave up 3 bases and J gave up 5 bases; unmatched junction bases: 6. CDR1 is DFQATT and CDR2 is SNEGSKA in the germline V gene (reference sequence). The CDR3 runs to 13 residues. The CDR3 DNA follows: TGCAGTGCTAGCAGACAGGGCTGGACTGAAGCTTTCTTT. Protein product: CSASRQGWTEAFF.

This clonotype was seen ten or more times. The chain couples TRBV29-1 to TRBJ1-2; 9 bases map to TRBD1. The trim removed 4 bases at V and 4 bases at J, leaving 7 bases unmatched. Germline-derived CDR1 and CDR2 are SQVTM and ANQGSEA. The CDR3 consists of 14 residues. CDR3 in amino acids: CSVGDRDLFYGYTF. The CDR3, as DNA: TGCAGCGTTGGGGACAGGGATCTATTCTATGGCTACACCTTC.

The CDR3 sequence: CASSAFEGPGTDFDNEQFF. The CDR3 DNA follows: TGTGCCAGCAGCGCCTTCGAGGGACCCGGGACAGACTTCGACAATGAGCAGTTCTTC. This chain joins TRBV9 and TRBJ2-1; 7 nucleotides line up with TRBD1. Trimming took 3 bases from V and 5 from J; bases not matched to a gene: 20. CDR1 and CDR2 (germline): SGDLS, YYNGEE. CDR3 length: 19 residues.

Only a few counts were recorded for this clonotype. CDR3 nucleotide sequence: TGTGCCAGCAGCCATTGGGGGGCAGATACGCAGTATTTT. This gives the protein CASSHWGADTQYF. This chain uses TRBV14 with TRBJ2-3; TRBD2 might be the D (6 bases). The CDR3 has 13 amino acids. The V and J ends lost 3 bases and 4 bases respectively, with 8 bases between them. Germline CDR1 reads SGHDN; CDR2 reads FVKESK.

There are many counts of this clonotype. The chain couples TRBV12-3 or TRBV12-4 to TRBJ1-4, with D uncertain. V was shortened by 4 bases and J by 0 bases, with 9 bases between the two germline ends. CDR3 length: 15 amino acids. The CDR3 here is CASSSQSATNEKLFF. As DNA, the CDR3 is TGTGCCAGCAGTTCCCAGTCTGCAACTAATGAAAAACTGTTTTTT.

This clonotype was found a few times. J is TRBJ1-2 and V is TRBV20-1; D uncertain. Germline loops: CDR1 DFQATT, CDR2 SNEGSKA (reference sequence). V was trimmed by 0 bases and J by 6 bases, leaving 17 bases between them. The CDR3 covers 15 residues. This CDR3 is CSARDQTEGEDGYTF. The CDR3 DNA reads as TGCAGTGCTAGAGATCAGACGGAGGGAGAGGATGGCTACACCTTC.

This clonotype was seen repeatedly, ten times or more. The chain links TRBV20-1 to TRBJ2-5, with 7 bases aligning to TRBD1. This CDR3 has 15 residues. Germline CDR1 reads DFQATT; CDR2 reads SNEGSKA (reference sequence). V dropped 6 bases and J dropped 1; count of bases not matched to a gene: 11. The CDR3 DNA follows: TGCAGTGCGAACCGGGACAGAGTCTTCCAAGAGACCCAGTACTTC. It specifies CSANRDRVFQETQYF.

This clonotype was counted only a few times. This chain connects TRBV20-1 to TRBJ2-7; D gene ambiguous. Per the germline V gene, CDR1 is DFQATT and CDR2 is SNEGSKA (reference sequence). The CDR3 is made up of 11 amino acids. V gave up 8 bases and J gave up 3 bases, with 11 bases separating them. The CDR3 DNA reads TGCAGTCCCGGACGGCGCTACGAGCAGTACTTC. Protein product: CSPGRRYEQYF.

This clonotype came up many times. The chain carries TRBV28 and TRBJ1-1; possible D gene TRBD1, 6 bases. Trimming took 7 bases from V and 5 from J, leaving 17 bases between them. Germline assignment: CDR1 MDHEN and CDR2 SYDVKM. The CDR3 is 14 residues long. The CDR3 region is CASTSGHQRTEAFF. In DNA, the CDR3 is TGTGCCAGCACCTCGGGACACCAGAGAACTGAAGCTTTCTTT.

This clonotype has at least ten counts. The gene calls are TRBV7-9 and TRBJ1-2, with a possible D match to TRBD1 (6 bases). This CDR3 region has 16 residues. Germline assignment: CDR1 SEHNR and CDR2 FQNEAQ (reference sequence). With 4 bases removed from V and 8 bases from J, the gap between germline ends came to 23 bases. This CDR3 is CASSWSLLQGPGGYTF. The CDR3 coding sequence is TGTGCCAGCAGCTGGTCGCTATTACAGGGACCGGGCGGCTACACCTTC.

This clonotype was seen many times. The CDR3 DNA reads as TGCAGCGTTGAATTTTGGGGTGAGCGGGGTGAAGCTTTCTTT. Protein sequence: CSVEFWGERGEAFF. The chain joins TRBV29-1 to TRBJ1-1; D is uncertain. Looked up from germline, CDR1 is SQVTM and CDR2 is ANQGSEA. Trimming removed 2 bases from V and 7 bases from J, with 17 bases in between. The length of the CDR3 is 14 residues.

A few counts support this clonotype. V is TRBV24-1 and J is TRBJ2-2; D could derive from TRBD1 or TRBD2 (5 bases each). Trimming stripped 4 bases from V and 0 bases from J, with 11 bases between. Germline V gene sequence: CDR1 KGHDR, CDR2 SFDVKD. The CDR3 runs 16 residues. In DNA form, the CDR3 reads TGTGCCACCAGTGACACCGGGACCTCGAACACCGGGGAGCTGTTTTTT. It is translated as CATSDTGTSNTGELFF.